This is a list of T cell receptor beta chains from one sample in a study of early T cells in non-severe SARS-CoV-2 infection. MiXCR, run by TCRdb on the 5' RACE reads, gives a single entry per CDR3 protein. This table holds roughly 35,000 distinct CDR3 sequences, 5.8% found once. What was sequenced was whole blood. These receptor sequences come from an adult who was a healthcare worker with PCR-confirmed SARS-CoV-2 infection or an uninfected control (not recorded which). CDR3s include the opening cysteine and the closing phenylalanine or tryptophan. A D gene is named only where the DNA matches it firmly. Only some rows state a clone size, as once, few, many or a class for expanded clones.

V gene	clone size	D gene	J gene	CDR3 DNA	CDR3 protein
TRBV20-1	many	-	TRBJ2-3	TGCAGTGCGTCCCCTACGGGTCAGCCAGATACGCAGTATTTT	CSASPTGQPDTQYF
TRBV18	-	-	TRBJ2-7	TGTGCCAGCTCACCCGTAAATTCAAACTACGAGCAGTACTTC	CASSPVNSNYEQYF
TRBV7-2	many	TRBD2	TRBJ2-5	TGTGCCAGCAGCTCCCCTAGCGGGGGGAACCAAGAGACCCAGTACTTC	CASSSPSGGNQETQYF
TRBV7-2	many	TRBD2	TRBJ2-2	TGTGCCAGCAGCTTCCCGACTAGCGGGGGGGCAATGAACACCGGGGAGCTGTTTTTT	CASSFPTSGGAMNTGELFF
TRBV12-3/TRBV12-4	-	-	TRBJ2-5	TGTGCCAGCAGTGAACTTGGGGGCGAGACCCAGTACTTC	CASSELGGETQYF
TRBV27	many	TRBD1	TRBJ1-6	TGTGCCAGCAGTCCGAGGGACAGGGGAGGCTCACCCCTCCACTTT	CASSPRDRGGSPLHF
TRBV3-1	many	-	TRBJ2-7	TGTGCCAGCAGCCACTCGTCCGAGCAGTACTTC	CASSHSSEQYF
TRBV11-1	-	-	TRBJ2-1	TGTGCCAGCAGCCCGGTTGAAGCCAACAATGAGCAGTTCTTC	CASSPVEANNEQFF
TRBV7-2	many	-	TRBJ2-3	TGTGCCAGCAGCCCCATAGTTGGGGATACGCAGTATTTT	CASSPIVGDTQYF
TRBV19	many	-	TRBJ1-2	TGTGCCAGTAGCGTAGGCGGGGCCTATGGCTACACCTTC	CASSVGGAYGYTF
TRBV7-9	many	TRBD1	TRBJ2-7	TGTGCCAGCAGCCCGGACAGGGGGCATCGCGAGCAGTACTTC	CASSPDRGHREQYF
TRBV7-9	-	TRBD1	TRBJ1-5	TGTGCCAGCAGCTCCTCGGACAGGGGGCTTAATCAGCCCCAGCATTTT	CASSSSDRGLNQPQHF
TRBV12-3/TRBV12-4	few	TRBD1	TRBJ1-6	TGTGCCAGCAGTCCTGGGACAGGGTATAATTCACCCCTCCACTTT	CASSPGTGYNSPLHF
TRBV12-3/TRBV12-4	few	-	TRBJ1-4	TGTGCCAGCAGGGCGGGACGGCTTGGGAAACTGTTTTTT	CASRAGRLGKLFF
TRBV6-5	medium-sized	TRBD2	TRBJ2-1	TGTGCCAGCAGTTACTCTGGCGGGGGGACTTACAATGAGCAGTTCTTC	CASSYSGGGTYNEQFF
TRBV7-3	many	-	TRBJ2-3	TGTGCCAGCAGCTTAGCGGGGGCCACAGATACGCAGTATTTT	CASSLAGATDTQYF
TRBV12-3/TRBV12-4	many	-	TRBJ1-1	TGTGCCAGCAGTTTGGCGAGGAACACTGAAGCTTTCTTT	CASSLARNTEAFF
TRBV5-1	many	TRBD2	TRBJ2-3	TGCGCCAGCAGCTTGGCGGGGGGGCCGGATACGCAGTATTTT	CASSLAGGPDTQYF
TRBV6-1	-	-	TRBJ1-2	TGTGCCAGCAGTGAAAGGATGGGAGGATATGGCTACACCTTC	CASSERMGGYGYTF
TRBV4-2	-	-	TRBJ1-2	TGTGCCAGCAGCCAAGAGGTAGGGGACTATGGCTACACCTTC	CASSQEVGDYGYTF
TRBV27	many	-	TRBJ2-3	TGTGCCAGCAGTTCATGGGCCCAACAAGATACGCAGTATTTT	CASSSWAQQDTQYF
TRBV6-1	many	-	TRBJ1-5	TGTGCCAGCAGTGGCAGTTGGTTTAGCAATCAGCCCCAGCATTTT	CASSGSWFSNQPQHF
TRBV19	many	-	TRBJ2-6	TGTGCCAGTAGTTATCAGAGTCCTGGGGCCAACGTCCTGACTTTC	CASSYQSPGANVLTF
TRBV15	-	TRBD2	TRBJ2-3	TGTGCCACCAGCCGTAGCGGGTTGACAGATACGCAGTATTTT	CATSRSGLTDTQYF